These 4 T cell receptor beta chains were sequenced from one sample in a study of cytomegalovirus exposure and HLA in healthy donors. Amplification used 60 Vbeta primers and 13 Jbeta primers. Assay: immunoSEQ multiplex PCR; the TCRdb copy retains only in-frame clones and omits some. The sample has under 150,000 clones; roughly 88% are singletons. Sequenced input: PBMCs. These receptors originate from a boy younger than 18 in good health and CMV-seronegative.

The chain has TRBV10-3 and TRBJ2-1; D uncertain. The CDR3 covers 15 residues. Germline values: CDR1 ENHRY, CDR2 SYGVKD. V dropped 2 bases and J dropped 8 bases, with 16 bases sitting between them. For the CDR3, the DNA is TGTGCCATCAGTGAGGGCGGCCCCCAAGGCGATGAGCAGTTCTTC. Amino acids: CAISEGGPQGDEQFF.

The chain recombines TRBV7-8 with TRBJ2-1; TRBD1 might be the D (5 bases). The CDR3 has 13 amino acids. Between the trimmed V and J ends, which lost 5 bases and 10 bases, there was a span of 15 bases. CDR1 SGHVS and CDR2 FQNEAQ come from the germline V gene. The CDR3 sequence: CASSPPRQLEQFF. In DNA, the CDR3 is TGTGCCAGCAGCCCACCTCGACAGCTAGAGCAGTTCTTC.

The chain has TRBV6-1 and TRBJ2-3, with 8 bases identical to TRBD1. The CDR3 contains 16 residues. Germline CDR1 reads MNHNS; CDR2 reads SASEGT. J was trimmed by 8 bases and V by 2 bases; bases with no gene match: 12. The CDR3 sequence is CASSETTGGGWATQYF. The DNA for the CDR3 is TGTGCCAGCAGTGAAACCACAGGGGGTGGGTGGGCTACGCAGTATTTT.

This sequence joins TRBV7-9 and TRBJ2-3; TRBD2 agrees at 9 bases. Germline CDR1 and CDR2: SEHNR and FQNEAQ (reference sequence). This CDR3 is 14 amino acids long. The trim removed 7 bases at V and 2 bases at J, leaving 4 bases unmatched. The CDR3 sequence: CASTTSGLTDTQYF. CDR3 nucleotides: TGTGCCAGCACAACTAGCGGGCTCACAGATACGCAGTATTTT.